This T cell receptor beta chain was obtained from a study of T-cell reconstitution after alpha-beta-depleted transplantation in children. Unique molecular identifiers were used to barcode this TCRbeta library. TCRdb called the PCR reads again in MiXCR, with one record for every CDR3 protein. Of some 500,000 distinct CDR3 sequences in the sample, 15% to 20% were seen once. In this sample, this clonotype turned up a few times. V was pared by 4 bases and J by 0 bases, with 18 bases between. This CDR3 has 17 amino acids. This specimen was PBMCs from the stem cell graft donor, taken from the stem cell graft. The rearrangement joins TRBV12-3 or TRBV12-4 to TRBJ2-5, with D perhaps TRBD1 (5 bases). This sequence originates from a human donor who donated a stem cell graft to a child with acute lymphoblastic leukemia. The CDR3, as DNA: TGTGCCAGCAGTTCAGGGCTAGGGGAAGTGTACCAAGAGACCCAGTACTTC. Translated: CASSSGLGEVYQETQYF.